This passage covers 20 T cell receptor beta chains from one sample sequenced in a study of blood T cell repertoires in COVID-19. TCRdb keeps only in-frame clones here, not all; method: immunoSEQ multiplex PCR. The sample yields about 81,000 clones, about 84% seen once. Sequences were obtained from peripheral blood. Every receptor here comes from a human donor in a cohort sampled during active COVID-19.

This clone was counted once. The chain uses TRBV19 and TRBJ2-7; TRBD1 is a possible D gene (6 bases). This CDR3 contains 14 residues. CDR1 and CDR2 from the germline V gene are LNHDA and SQIVND (reference sequence). With 2 bases removed from V and 5 bases from J, the gap between germline ends came to 13 bases. CDR3 DNA sequence: TGTGCCAGTAGTATACAAGGACAGACCGACGAGCAGTACTTC. It yields the protein CASSIQGQTDEQYF.

V usage is TRBV2 and J usage is TRBJ2-7; 8 bases are a match to TRBD1. Germline V gene sequence: CDR1 SNHLY, CDR2 FYNNEI. The CDR3 spans 13 residues. V trimming: 3 bases; J trimming: 6 bases; junction bases outside the gene matches: 4. The CDR3 sequence is CASSESRGREQYF. The CDR3 DNA follows: TGTGCCAGCAGTGAGAGCAGGGGGCGCGAGCAGTACTTC. Full variable domain (outside the CDR3, taken from reference TRBV2 and TRBJ2-7): EPEVTQTPSHQVTQMGQEVILRCVPISNHLYFYWYRQILGQKVEFLVSFYNNEISEKSEIFDDQFSVERPDGSNFTLKIRSTKLEDSAMYFCASSESRGREQYFGPGTRLTVT.

The genes are TRBV12-3 or TRBV12-4 and TRBJ2-7; D is possibly TRBD1 (6 bases). V was clipped by 2 bases and J by 2 bases, with 7 bases between them. The CDR3 contains 13 residues. The CDR3: CASSLQGPYEQYF. The CDR3 DNA sequence: TGTGCCAGCAGTTTACAGGGGCCCTACGAGCAGTACTTC.

This clone was seen once. V is TRBV6-5 and J is TRBJ2-7, with D maybe TRBD1 (6 bases). The CDR3 covers 15 residues. V was clipped by 6 bases and J by 2 bases, with 17 bases between them. Germline assignment: CDR1 MNHEY and CDR2 SVGAGI. The CDR3: CASSLQGSHTYEQYF. The CDR3 region has the DNA TGTGCCAGCAGCTTACAGGGTTCGCATACCTACGAGCAGTACTTC.

The rearrangement joins TRBV18 to TRBJ1-1; D is unresolved. The V end lost 0 bases, the J end lost 3 bases, and 5 bases lay between the germline ends. Looked up from germline, CDR1 is KGHSH and CDR2 is LQKENI. There are 13 residues in the CDR3. For the CDR3, the DNA is TGTGCCAGCTCACCACCGTTAGACACTGAAGCTTTCTTT. It specifies CASSPPLDTEAFF.

The chain has TRBV4-2 and TRBJ1-5, with TRBD1 matching over 7 bases. The CDR3 spans 16 residues. Germline loops: CDR1 LGHNA, CDR2 YNFKEQ. Losses at the gene ends were 0 bases for V and 4 bases for J; bases not matched to a gene: 6. The CDR3 nucleotides are TGTGCCAGCAGCCAAGAGGTGGGGACAGCAAATCAGCCCCAGCATTTT. It translates to CASSQEVGTANQPQHF.

The V call is TRBV24-1, the J call TRBJ2-5; the match to TRBD1 covers 7 bases. This CDR3 comprises 16 residues. With 3 bases clipped from V and 5 bases from J, the junction kept 11 bases outside the gene matches. The germline CDR1 and CDR2 sequences are KGHDR and SFDVKD. In DNA, the CDR3 is TGTGCCACCAGTGATATGACAGGGCCGATGCAGGAGACCCAGTACTTC. Translation gives CATSDMTGPMQETQYF.

In its sample, this clone was seen once. The chain employs TRBV25-1 and TRBJ2-7; TRBD1 agrees at 7 bases. CDR3 length: 15 amino acids. CDR1 and CDR2 (germline): MGHDK, SYGVNS. V lost 5 bases to trimming and J lost 6 bases; unmatched junction nucleotides: 13. The CDR3 spells CASSNEAKGAVEQYF. In DNA form, the CDR3 reads TGTGCCAGCAGTAATGAGGCGAAGGGGGCGGTCGAGCAGTACTTC.

The V and J genes are TRBV6-5 and TRBJ1-1; D may be TRBD1 (5 bases). Germline V gene sequence: CDR1 MNHEY, CDR2 SVGAGI. There are 14 residues in the CDR3. Deletions cut 7 bases from V and 5 bases from J, with 17 bases between. The CDR3 region has the DNA TGTGCCAGCACCCTACGTGGGGAGGGGACTGAAGCTTTCTTT. Its protein product is CASTLRGEGTEAFF.

This chain links TRBV6-4 with TRBJ1-2; D is perhaps TRBD1 (6 bases). Germline assignment: CDR1 MRHNA and CDR2 SNTAGT. Trimming stripped 0 bases from V and 8 bases from J, with 19 bases between. The CDR3 loop spans 16 amino acids. CDR3 nucleotide sequence: TGTGCCAGCAGTGACTCCGGCAGGGGAATACCGGGGGGCTACACCTTC. Translating it yields CASSDSGRGIPGGYTF.

This clone was seen a single time. This sequence joins TRBV28 and TRBJ1-4; possible D gene TRBD1, 5 bases. Germline V CDR1 and CDR2: MDHEN, SYDVKM. V was pared by 3 bases and J by 0 bases, with 8 bases between. The CDR3 is made up of 15 amino acids. CDR3: CASSFGGATNEKLFF. The CDR3 DNA follows: TGTGCCAGCAGTTTTGGGGGGGCAACTAATGAAAAACTGTTTTTT.

This clone was observed a few times. The chain combines TRBV7-9 with TRBJ2-7; a possible D gene is TRBD2 (6 bases). Germline CDR1 SEHNR, CDR2 FQNEAQ (reference sequence). V was pared by 1 base and J by 5 bases, with 12 bases between. The CDR3 sequence is 14 residues long. This chain's CDR3 is CASSLGGATNEQYF. The CDR3 bases are TGTGCCAGCAGCTTAGGCGGGGCCACTAACGAGCAGTACTTC.

This chain uses TRBV9 with TRBJ2-1; 7 bases line up with TRBD1. The V gene's germline CDR1 is SGDLS and CDR2 YYNGEE. This CDR3 spans 15 amino acids. The J segment lost 0 bases and the V segment lost 4 bases, leaving 4 bases of the junction unmatched. The CDR3 loop is CASSFHRGSYNEQFF. CDR3 DNA: TGTGCCAGCAGCTTCCACAGGGGCTCCTACAATGAGCAGTTCTTC.

Written as DNA, the CDR3 is TGTGCCAGAGGGACAGGGGGTGGTTCACCCCTCCACTTT. Protein: CARGTGGGSPLHF. The genes are TRBV2 and TRBJ1-6; 11 bases align to TRBD1. In germline, CDR1 is SNHLY, CDR2 FYNNEI. The CDR3 contains 13 residues. The trim removed 9 bases at V and 9 bases at J, leaving 4 bases unmatched.

With respect to this clone: Other DNA sequences within the sample encode an identical CDR3. This chain joins TRBV5-1 and TRBJ1-1, with unresolved D. Germline V gene data show CDR1 as SGHRS and CDR2 as YFSETQ. The germline V and J ends were trimmed by 4 bases and 0 bases, with 10 bases remaining between them. The CDR3 runs 14 residues. The CDR3 coding sequence is TGCGCCAGCAGCGTTAACAGCATGAACACTGAAGCTTTCTTT. Its translation is CASSVNSMNTEAFF.

The chain joins TRBV27 to TRBJ2-5, with 10 bases lining up with TRBD1. J gave up 5 bases and V 6 bases, and 21 bases lay outside the gene matches. The germline gives CDR1 MNHEY, CDR2 SMNVEV (reference sequence). The CDR3 is 19 residues long. CDR3 in amino acids: CASRPQKTTTGGVRETQYF. CDR3 in DNA: TGTGCCAGCAGACCCCAGAAAACGACGACAGGGGGCGTGAGGGAGACCCAGTACTTC.

The CDR3 region has the DNA TGTGCCAGCAGTCCACGGTCCTATAACTATGGCTACACCTTC. This translates into CASSPRSYNYGYTF. This rearrangement joins TRBV6-5 to TRBJ1-2; D is uncertain. CDR3 size: 14 residues. Germline CDR1 MNHEY, CDR2 SVGAGI. V gave up 5 bases and J gave up 1 base, with 11 bases separating them.

The chain uses TRBV12-3 or TRBV12-4 and TRBJ2-1; D is possibly TRBD1 (6 bases). V was trimmed by 6 bases and J by 6 bases, leaving 9 bases between them. The CDR3 sequence is 12 residues long. CDR3 sequence: CASSPTGNEQFF. CDR3 nucleotide sequence: TGTGCCAGCAGCCCGACAGGCAATGAGCAGTTCTTC.

Worth noting for this clone: At one end the junction does not follow the germline gene, possibly because of a read error. V gene TRBV6-4 combines with J gene TRBJ2-3, with 11 bases fitting TRBD2. The germline gives CDR1 MRHNA, CDR2 SNTAGT. The CDR3 spans 12 residues. CDR3 sequence (DNA): TGTGCCAGCAGAGCTAGCGGGGGGACCCTATCTTTT. This codes for CASRASGGTLSF.

V is TRBV7-8 and J is TRBJ2-7; maybe TRBD2 (6 bases). The CDR3 length is 12 residues. Trimming pared 4 bases from V and 8 bases from J, leaving 12 bases between. Germline V gene lookup returns CDR1 SGHVS and CDR2 FQNEAQ. The CDR3 DNA reads as TGTGCCAGCAGCTCCCGGGACTCCCAGCAGTACTTC. This encodes CASSSRDSQQYF.